The table lists the clone carrying this T cell receptor (beta chain) with many counts. The antigen remains undetermined. Graves' hyperthyroidism was deemed stable absent ophthalmopathy progression within 18 months. The source of the sample is a study of T cells in Graves' hyperthyroidism and ophthalmopathy. Study-wide findings and caveats: Blood samples included most of the expanded thyroid clonotypes exceeding 0.001.

RNA transcripts were the template for amplifying TCR beta CDR3 regions. Primed by the HTBI set, a first-round RT-PCR was run on the TCR CDR3. TCRdb called the multiplex PCR reads again in MiXCR, with one record for every CDR3 protein. Of fewer than 600,000 distinct CDR3 sequences in the sample, around 15% were seen once. The CDR3 covers 11 residues. Germline V gene data show CDR1 as SGHRS and CDR2 as YFSETQ. Trimming took 7 bases from V and 8 from J, leaving 10 bases between them. The chain couples TRBV5-1 to TRBJ2-1; D might be TRBD2 (5 bases). This TCR came from a woman aged 40 to 50 with Graves' hyperthyroidism. The specimen sequenced was blood. CDR3 in DNA: TGCGCCAGCTCACAGAGGGATGAGCAGTTCTTC. This sequence encodes CASSQRDEQFF.